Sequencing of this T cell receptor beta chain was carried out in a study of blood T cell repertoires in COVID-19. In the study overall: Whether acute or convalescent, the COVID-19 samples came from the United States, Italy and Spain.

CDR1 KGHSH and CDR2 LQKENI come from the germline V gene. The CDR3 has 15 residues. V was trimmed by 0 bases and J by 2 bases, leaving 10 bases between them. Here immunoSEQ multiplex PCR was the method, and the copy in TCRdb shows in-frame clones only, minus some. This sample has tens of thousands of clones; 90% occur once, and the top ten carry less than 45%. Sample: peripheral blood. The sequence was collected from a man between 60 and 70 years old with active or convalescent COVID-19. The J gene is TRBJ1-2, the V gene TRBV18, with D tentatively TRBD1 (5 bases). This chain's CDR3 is CASSPPQGRNYGYTF. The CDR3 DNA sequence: TGTGCCAGCTCACCACCGCAGGGCAGAAACTATGGCTACACCTTC.